Sequencing of this T cell receptor (beta chain) was carried out in a study of tissue T cells after allogeneic stem cell transplantation. This clone was detected only once. The germline and genes are mouse ones. The CDR3 is cut off 1 residue early in the read; its end comes from the germline J gene. Time point described: mouse harvest day 14 after allogeneic transplant. Mouse grafts combined 10^7 T-cell-depleted bone marrow cells with 10^6 splenic CD5+ T cells. Some clones are missing from TCRdb's copy, which holds only in-frame ones; the method was immunoSEQ multiplex PCR. Counted here are over 950 clones, 40% to 55% occurring once; the ten biggest clones make up roughly 33%. The CDR3 consists of 14 residues. Germline V gene data show CDR1 as SGHLS and CDR2 as HYDKME. The V and J ends lost 3 bases and 6 bases, in that order; junction bases with no gene match: 3.

J is TRBJ2-5 and V is TRBV12-2; 12 bases fit TRBD2. Sequences were obtained from liver tissue. This receptor was identified in a female BALB/c mouse given C57BL/6 T cells with graft-versus-host disease after an allogeneic hematopoietic cell transplant. CDR3 DNA, as far as it was read: TGTGCCAGCTCTGGGACTGGGGGGTGGGACACCCAGTAC. It specifies CASSGTGGWDTQY. The whole CDR3 protein is CASSGTGGWDTQYF.